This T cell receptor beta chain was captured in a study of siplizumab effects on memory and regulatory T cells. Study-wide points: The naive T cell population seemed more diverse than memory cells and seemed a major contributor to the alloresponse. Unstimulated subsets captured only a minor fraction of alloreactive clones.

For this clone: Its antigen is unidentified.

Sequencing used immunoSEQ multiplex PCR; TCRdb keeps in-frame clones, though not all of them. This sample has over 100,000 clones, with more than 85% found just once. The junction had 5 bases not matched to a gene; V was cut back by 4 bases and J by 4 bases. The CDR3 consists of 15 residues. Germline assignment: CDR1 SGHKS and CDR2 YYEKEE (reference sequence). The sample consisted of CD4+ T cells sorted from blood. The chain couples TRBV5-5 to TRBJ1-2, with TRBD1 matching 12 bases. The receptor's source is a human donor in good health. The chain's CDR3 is CASSQGQGAFYGYTF. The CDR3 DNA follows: TGTGCCAGCAGCCAGGGACAGGGGGCTTTCTATGGCTACACCTTC.